These 4 T cell receptor beta chains share one sample of origin, sequenced in a study of shared clonotypes between healthy human individuals. Some clones are missing from TCRdb's copy, which holds only in-frame ones; the method was immunoSEQ multiplex PCR. The sample carries 2 million to 2.5 million clones, 95% recorded once. The sample comprised naive CD4+ T cells sorted from blood. The subset here: CD45RA+ positively selected. The source is a man younger than 30 in good health.

On this clone itself: The same CDR3 can be traced to other DNA sequences in this sample. The V and J genes are TRBV11-2 and TRBJ2-3, with D tentatively TRBD1 (6 bases). Germline CDR1 reads SGHAT; CDR2 reads FQNNGV. This CDR3 is built from 13 residues. The V and J ends lost 2 bases and 6 bases respectively, with 9 bases between them. DNA for the CDR3: TGTGCCAGCAGCTTAACAGGGAGCGATACGCAGTATTTT. Translating it yields CASSLTGSDTQYF.

The rearrangement joins TRBV5-1 to TRBJ1-1; TRBD1 agrees at 7 bases. Trimming took 2 bases from V and 5 from J; bases not matched to a gene: 9. CDR1 and CDR2 (germline): SGHRS, YFSETQ. This CDR3 is 15 amino acids long. DNA for the CDR3: TGCGCCAGCAGCTTAGGGACAACAGGGGTAACTGAAGCTTTCTTT. This encodes CASSLGTTGVTEAFF.

The V gene is TRBV4-1, the J gene TRBJ1-2; TRBD1 aligns across 8 bases. V shed 0 bases and J 1 base; nucleotides not matched to a gene: 10. This CDR3 has 18 residues. Germline V gives CDR1 MGHRA, CDR2 YSYEKL. The CDR3 spells CASSQDTNGQGYNYGYTF. CDR3 DNA: TGCGCCAGCAGCCAAGATACGAACGGACAGGGTTATAACTATGGCTACACCTTC.

This clone appeared once. The chain is built from TRBV6-5 and TRBJ2-7; no clear D gene. Trimming removed 2 bases at V and 3 bases at J, with 14 bases between. Looked up from germline, CDR1 is MNHEY and CDR2 is SVGAGI. There are 15 residues in the CDR3. The chain's CDR3 is CASSYGTSPGYEQYF. The CDR3 DNA sequence: TGTGCCAGCAGTTACGGAACATCTCCCGGCTACGAGCAGTACTTC.